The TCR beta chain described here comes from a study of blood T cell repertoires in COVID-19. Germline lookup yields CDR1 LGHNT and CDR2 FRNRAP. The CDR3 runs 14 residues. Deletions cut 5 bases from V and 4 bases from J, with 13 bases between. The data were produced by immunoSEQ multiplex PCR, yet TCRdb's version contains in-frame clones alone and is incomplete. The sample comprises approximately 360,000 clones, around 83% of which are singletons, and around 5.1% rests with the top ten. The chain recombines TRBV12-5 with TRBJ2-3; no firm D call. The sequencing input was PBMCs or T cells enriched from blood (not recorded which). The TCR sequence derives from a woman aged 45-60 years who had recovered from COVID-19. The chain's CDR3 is CASGLLSSPDTQYF. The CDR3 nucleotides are TGTGCTAGTGGTCTCTTGTCTTCCCCAGATACGCAGTATTTT. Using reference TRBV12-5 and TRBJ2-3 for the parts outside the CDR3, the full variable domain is DARVTQTPRHKVTEMGQEVTMRCQPILGHNTVFWYRQTMMQGLELLAYFRNRAPLDDSGMPKDRFSAEMPDATLATLKIQPSEPRDSAVYFCASGLLSSPDTQYFGPGTRLTVL.